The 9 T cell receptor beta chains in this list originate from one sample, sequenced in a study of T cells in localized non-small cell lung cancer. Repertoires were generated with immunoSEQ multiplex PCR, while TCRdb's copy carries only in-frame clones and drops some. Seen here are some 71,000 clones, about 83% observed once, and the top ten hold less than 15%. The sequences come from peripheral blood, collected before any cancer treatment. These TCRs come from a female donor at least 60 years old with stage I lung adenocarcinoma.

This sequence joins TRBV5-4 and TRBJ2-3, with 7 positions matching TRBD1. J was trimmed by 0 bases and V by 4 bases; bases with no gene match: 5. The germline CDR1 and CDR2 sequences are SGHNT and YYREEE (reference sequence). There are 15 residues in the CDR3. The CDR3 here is CASSATTGSTDTQYF. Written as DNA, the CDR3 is TGTGCCAGCAGCGCGACGACAGGGAGCACAGATACGCAGTATTTT.

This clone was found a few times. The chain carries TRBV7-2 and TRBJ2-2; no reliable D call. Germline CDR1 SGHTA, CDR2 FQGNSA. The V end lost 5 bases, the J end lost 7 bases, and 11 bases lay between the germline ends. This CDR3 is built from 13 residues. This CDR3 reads CASSRTRVGELFF. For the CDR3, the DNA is TGTGCCAGCAGCCGAACTCGGGTCGGGGAGCTGTTTTTT.

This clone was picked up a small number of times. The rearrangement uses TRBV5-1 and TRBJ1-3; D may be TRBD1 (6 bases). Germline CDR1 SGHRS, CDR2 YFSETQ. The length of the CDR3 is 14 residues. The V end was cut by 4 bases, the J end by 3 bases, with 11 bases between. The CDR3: CASSQDRSGNTIYF. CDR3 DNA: TGCGCCAGCAGCCAGGACAGAAGTGGAAACACCATATATTTT.

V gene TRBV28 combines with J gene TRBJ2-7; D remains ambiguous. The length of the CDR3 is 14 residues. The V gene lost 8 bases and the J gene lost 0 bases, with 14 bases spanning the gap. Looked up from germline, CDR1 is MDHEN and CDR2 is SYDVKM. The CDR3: CASSVRLSSYEQYF. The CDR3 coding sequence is TGTGCCAGCTCTGTGAGGCTTAGCTCCTACGAGCAGTACTTC.

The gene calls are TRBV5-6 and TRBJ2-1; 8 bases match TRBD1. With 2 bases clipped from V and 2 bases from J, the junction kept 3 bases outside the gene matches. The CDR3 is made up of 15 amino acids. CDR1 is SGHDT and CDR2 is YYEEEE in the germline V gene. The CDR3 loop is CASSLWDRTYNEQFF. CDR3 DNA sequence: TGTGCCAGCAGCTTATGGGACAGGACCTACAATGAGCAGTTCTTC.

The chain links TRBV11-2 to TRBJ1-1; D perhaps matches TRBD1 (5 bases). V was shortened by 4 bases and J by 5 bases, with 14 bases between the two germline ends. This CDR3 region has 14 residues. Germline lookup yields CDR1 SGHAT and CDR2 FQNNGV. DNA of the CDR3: TGTGCCAGCAGCTCGACCGGGGGGAAGACTGAAGCTTTCTTT. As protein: CASSSTGGKTEAFF.

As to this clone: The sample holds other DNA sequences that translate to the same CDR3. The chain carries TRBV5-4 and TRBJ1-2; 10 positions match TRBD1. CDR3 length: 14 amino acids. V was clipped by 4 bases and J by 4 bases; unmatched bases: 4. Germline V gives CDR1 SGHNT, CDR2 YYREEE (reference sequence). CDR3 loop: CASSPRDRGYGYTF. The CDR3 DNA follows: TGTGCCAGCAGCCCCAGGGACAGGGGCTATGGCTACACCTTC.

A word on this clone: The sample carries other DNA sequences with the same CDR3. CDR3 in DNA: TGCACCAGCAGCCCCCGGACAGGGAACACTGAAGCTTTCTTT. Encoded protein: CTSSPRTGNTEAFF. This chain joins TRBV1 and TRBJ1-1; TRBD1 reflects the table's D call only, with no check against the DNA. TRBV1 is a pseudogene. The CDR3 is 14 residues long.

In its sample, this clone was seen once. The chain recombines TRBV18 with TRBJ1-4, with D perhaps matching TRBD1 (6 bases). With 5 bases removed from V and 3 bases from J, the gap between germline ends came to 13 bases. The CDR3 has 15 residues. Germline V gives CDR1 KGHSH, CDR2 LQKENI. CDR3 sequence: CASSVPGHPNEKLFF. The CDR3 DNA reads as TGTGCCAGCTCAGTTCCGGGACACCCTAATGAAAAACTGTTTTTT.